This T cell receptor (beta chain) was captured in a study of graft-versus-host responses after intestinal transplantation. TCRdb's copy holds only in-frame clones and misses some; the assay was immunoSEQ multiplex PCR. The table includes approximately 54,000 clones, 70% to 85% detected once. Germline V CDR1 and CDR2: SGHNT, YYREEE (reference sequence). The V gene end was trimmed by 0 bases and the J gene end by 2 bases; junction bases not matched to a gene: 7. This CDR3 comprises 17 residues. With regard to this clone: Its matching antigen is unknown.

This sequence originates from a human donor who was the organ donor for an intestinal transplant. The starting material was unstimulated CD4+ T cells sorted from spleen or lymph node cells, obtained before transplant. The genes are TRBV5-4 and TRBJ2-5; the match to TRBD2 covers 10 bases. The CDR3 protein is CASSLAVLAGIQETQYF. CDR3 nucleotide sequence: TGTGCCAGCAGCTTGGCCGTACTAGCGGGGATACAAGAGACCCAGTACTTC. The complete variable domain, with remaining parts taken from reference TRBV5-4 and TRBJ2-5, reads ETGVTQSPTHLIKTRGQQVTLRCSSQSGHNTVSWYQQALGQGPQFIFQYYREEENGRGNFPPRFSGLQFPNYSSELNVNALELDDSALYLCASSLAVLAGIQETQYFGPGTRLLVL.